The TCR beta chain described here comes from a study of regulatory T cells in long-lasting Graves disease. Study-wide points: Among samples with persistent disease, TRBV28, TRBJ1-2 and TRBJ2-5 were favored. A greater number of public clonotypes (approximately 2,500) was shared by persistent patients than by new patients (approximately 880). Less diverse TCR repertoires were seen in persistent Graves' patients than in newly diagnosed ones.

As to time point: newly diagnosed GD, antithyroid drugs for less than 3 months. PBMCs were the source of the RNA used for TCR sequencing. V shed 6 bases, J shed 1 base, and the junction held 9 bases outside the gene matches. Germline CDR1 and CDR2: MNHEY and SVGEGT. CDR3 length equals 16 residues. This clonotype showed up many times. What it binds is unknown. Arm-PCR of CDR3 regions with iRepertoire HTBI primers generated TCR beta libraries. TCRdb re-called the multiplex PCR reads with MiXCR, one entry per CDR3 protein. The sample lists 440,000 or so distinct CDR3 sequences, about 15% seen once, with about 10% in the top ten. The data also belong to a second study, concerning T cells in Graves' hyperthyroidism and ophthalmopathy. That source notes: Hyperthyroidism was newly diagnosed in patients aged 18 to 65 (duration under 2 months).

Sample: peripheral blood mononuclear cells (PBMCs), taken at new diagnosis, from a patient treated with antithyroid drugs. The receptor was isolated from a woman in her thirties with Graves disease. V is TRBV6-2 or TRBV6-3 and J is TRBJ2-1, with 7 bases aligning to TRBD2. CDR3 bases: TGTGCCAGCAGGAGGCCTAGACTAGCTTCCTACAATGAGCAGTTCTTC. It encodes CASRRPRLASYNEQFF.